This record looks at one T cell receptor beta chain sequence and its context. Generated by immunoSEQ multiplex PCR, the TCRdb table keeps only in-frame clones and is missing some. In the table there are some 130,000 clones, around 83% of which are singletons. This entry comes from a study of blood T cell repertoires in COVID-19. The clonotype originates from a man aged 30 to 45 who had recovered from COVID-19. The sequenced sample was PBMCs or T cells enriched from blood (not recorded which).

The CDR3 DNA is TGCGCCAGCAGCTTGTACAGCAATGAGCAGTTCTTC. Its protein product is CASSLYSNEQFF. The rearrangement uses TRBV5-1 and TRBJ2-1; D unresolved. The CDR3 runs to 12 residues. Germline V gene lookup returns CDR1 SGHRS and CDR2 YFSETQ. The ends were cut back, 1 base at V and 6 bases at J, with 5 bases in the middle. The full variable domain, its missing parts supplied by reference TRBV5-1 and TRBJ2-1, is KAGVTQTPRYLIKTRGQQVTLSCSPISGHRSVSWYQQTPGQGLQFLFEYFSETQRNKGNFPGRFSGRQFSNSRSEMNVSTLELGDSALYLCASSLYSNEQFFGPGTRLTVL.